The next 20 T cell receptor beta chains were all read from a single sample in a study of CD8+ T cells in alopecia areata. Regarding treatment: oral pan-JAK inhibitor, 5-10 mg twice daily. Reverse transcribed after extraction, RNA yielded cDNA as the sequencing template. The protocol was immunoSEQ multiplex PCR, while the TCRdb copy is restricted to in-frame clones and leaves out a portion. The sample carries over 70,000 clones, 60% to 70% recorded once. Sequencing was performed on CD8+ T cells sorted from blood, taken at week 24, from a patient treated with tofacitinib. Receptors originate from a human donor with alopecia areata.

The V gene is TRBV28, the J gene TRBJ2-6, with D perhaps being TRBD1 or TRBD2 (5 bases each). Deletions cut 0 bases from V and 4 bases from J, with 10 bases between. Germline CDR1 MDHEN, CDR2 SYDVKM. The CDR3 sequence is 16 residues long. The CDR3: CASSLWGVGGANVLTF. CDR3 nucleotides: TGTGCCAGCAGTTTATGGGGGGTTGGAGGGGCCAACGTCCTGACTTTC. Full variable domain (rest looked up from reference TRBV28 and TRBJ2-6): DVKVTQSSRYLVKRTGEKVFLECVQDMDHENMFWYRQDPGLGLRLIYFSYDVKMKEKGDIPEGYSVSREKKERFSLILESASTNQTSMYLCASSLWGVGGANVLTFGAGSRLTVL.

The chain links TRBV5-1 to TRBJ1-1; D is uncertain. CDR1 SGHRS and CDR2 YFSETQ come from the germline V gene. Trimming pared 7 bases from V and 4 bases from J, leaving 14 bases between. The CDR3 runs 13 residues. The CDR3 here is CASFLDTGTEAFF. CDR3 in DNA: TGCGCCAGCTTCCTAGACACGGGCACTGAAGCTTTCTTT.

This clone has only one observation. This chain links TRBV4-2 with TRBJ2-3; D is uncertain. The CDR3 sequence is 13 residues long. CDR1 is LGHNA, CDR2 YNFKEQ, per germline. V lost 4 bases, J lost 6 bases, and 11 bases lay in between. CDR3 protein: CASSPDNADTQYF. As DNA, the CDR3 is TGTGCCAGCAGCCCAGACAACGCGGATACGCAGTATTTT.

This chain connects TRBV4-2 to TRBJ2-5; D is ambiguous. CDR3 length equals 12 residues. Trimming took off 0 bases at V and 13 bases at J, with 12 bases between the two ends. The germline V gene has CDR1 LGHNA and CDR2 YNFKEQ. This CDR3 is CASSQDRLRLYF. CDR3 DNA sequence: TGTGCCAGCAGCCAAGATCGTCTTCGCCTGTACTTC.

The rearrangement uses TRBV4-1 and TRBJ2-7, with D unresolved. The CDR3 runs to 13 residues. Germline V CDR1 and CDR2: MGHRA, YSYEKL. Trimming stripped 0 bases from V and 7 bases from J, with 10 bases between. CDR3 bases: TGCGCCAGCAGCCAAGATCTGGGGTGGGAGCAGTACTTC. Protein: CASSQDLGWEQYF.

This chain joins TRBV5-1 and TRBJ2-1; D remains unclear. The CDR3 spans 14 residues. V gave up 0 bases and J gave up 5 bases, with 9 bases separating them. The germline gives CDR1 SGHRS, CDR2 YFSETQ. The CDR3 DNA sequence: TGCGCCAGCAGCTTGGGATATGTCGACAATGAGCAGTTCTTC. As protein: CASSLGYVDNEQFF. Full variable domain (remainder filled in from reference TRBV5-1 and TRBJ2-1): KAGVTQTPRYLIKTRGQQVTLSCSPISGHRSVSWYQQTPGQGLQFLFEYFSETQRNKGNFPGRFSGRQFSNSRSEMNVSTLELGDSALYLCASSLGYVDNEQFFGPGTRLTVL.

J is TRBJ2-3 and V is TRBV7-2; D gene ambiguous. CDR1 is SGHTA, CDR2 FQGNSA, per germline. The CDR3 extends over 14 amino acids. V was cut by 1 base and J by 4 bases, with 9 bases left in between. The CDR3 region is CASSLVRRADTQYF. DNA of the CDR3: TGTGCCAGCAGCTTAGTACGAAGGGCAGATACGCAGTATTTT.

The CDR3 spells CASSSRVGTNEKLFF. CDR3 bases: TGTGCCAGCAGCTCTCGAGTGGGTACTAATGAAAAACTGTTTTTT. The rearrangement uses TRBV27 and TRBJ1-4, with no clear D. V was pared by 6 bases and J by 2 bases, with 13 bases between. The germline V gene has CDR1 MNHEY and CDR2 SMNVEV (reference sequence). This CDR3 region has 15 residues.

The CDR3, as DNA: TGTGCCAGCAGCCCGAGGACCGGGGCCCCTGGGGCCAACGTCCTGACTTTC. This sequence encodes CASSPRTGAPGANVLTF. The chain is built from TRBV4-2 and TRBJ2-6; D is perhaps TRBD1 or TRBD2 (5 bases each). The CDR3 contains 17 residues. In germline, CDR1 is LGHNA, CDR2 YNFKEQ. V lost 4 bases and J 2 bases, leaving 15 bases between the germline ends.

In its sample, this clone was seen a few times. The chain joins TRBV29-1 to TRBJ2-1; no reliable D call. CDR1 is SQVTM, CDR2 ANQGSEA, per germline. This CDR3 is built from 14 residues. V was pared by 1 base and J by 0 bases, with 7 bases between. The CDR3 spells CSVEAHSSYNEQFF. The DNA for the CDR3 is TGCAGCGTTGAAGCGCATAGCTCCTACAATGAGCAGTTCTTC.

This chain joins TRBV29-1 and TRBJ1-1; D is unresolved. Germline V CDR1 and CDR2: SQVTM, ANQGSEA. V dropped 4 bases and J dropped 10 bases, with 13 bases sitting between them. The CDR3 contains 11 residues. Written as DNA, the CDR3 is TGCAGCGTTGCCTTAGGATCGGGAGCTTTCTTT. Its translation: CSVALGSGAFF.

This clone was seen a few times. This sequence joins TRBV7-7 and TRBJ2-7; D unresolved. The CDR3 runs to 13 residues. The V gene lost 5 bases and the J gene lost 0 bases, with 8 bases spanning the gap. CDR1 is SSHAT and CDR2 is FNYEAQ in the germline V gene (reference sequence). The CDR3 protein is CASSQGISYEQYF. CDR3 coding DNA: TGTGCCAGCAGCCAAGGGATCTCCTACGAGCAGTACTTC.

The CDR3 loop reads CASSPYPGATEAFF. In DNA, the CDR3 is TGTGCCAGCAGTCCCTACCCAGGGGCCACTGAAGCTTTCTTT. The rearrangement joins TRBV27 to TRBJ1-1; possibly TRBD1 for D (6 bases). V was clipped by 5 bases and J by 4 bases, with 14 bases between them. This CDR3 has 14 amino acids. CDR1 MNHEY and CDR2 SMNVEV come from the germline V gene (reference sequence).

The CDR3 DNA is TGTGCCAGCAGCTTAGGAGCTAGCGGGGGGCCAGGGGAGACCCAGTACTTC. Translating it yields CASSLGASGGPGETQYF. The chain couples TRBV7-2 to TRBJ2-5; 11 nucleotides match TRBD2. In germline, CDR1 is SGHTA, CDR2 FQGNSA. Germline trimming cut 1 base from V and 5 bases from J; bases unmatched to any gene: 9. This CDR3 contains 17 residues.

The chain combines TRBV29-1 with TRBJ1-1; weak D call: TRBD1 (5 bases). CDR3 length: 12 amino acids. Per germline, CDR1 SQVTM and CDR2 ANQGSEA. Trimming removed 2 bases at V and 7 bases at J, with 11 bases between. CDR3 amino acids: CSVEIRQGEAFF. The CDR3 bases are TGCAGCGTTGAAATCAGGCAGGGTGAAGCTTTCTTT.

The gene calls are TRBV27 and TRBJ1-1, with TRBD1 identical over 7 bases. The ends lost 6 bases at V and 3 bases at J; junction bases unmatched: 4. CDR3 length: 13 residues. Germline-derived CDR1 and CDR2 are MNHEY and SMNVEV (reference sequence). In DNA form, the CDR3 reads TGTGCCAGCAGCCGACAGGGCTACACTGAAGCTTTCTTT. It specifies CASSRQGYTEAFF.

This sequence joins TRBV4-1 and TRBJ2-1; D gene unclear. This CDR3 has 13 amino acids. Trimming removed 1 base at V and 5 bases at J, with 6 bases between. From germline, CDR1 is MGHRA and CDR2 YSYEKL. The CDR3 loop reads CASSQADHNEQFF. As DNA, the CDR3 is TGCGCCAGCAGCCAAGCGGACCACAATGAGCAGTTCTTC.

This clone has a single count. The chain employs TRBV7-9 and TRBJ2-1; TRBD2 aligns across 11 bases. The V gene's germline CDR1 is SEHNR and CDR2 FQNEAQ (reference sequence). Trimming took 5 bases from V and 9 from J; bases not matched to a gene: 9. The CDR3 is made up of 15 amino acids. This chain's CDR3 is CASSILAGGRGEQFF. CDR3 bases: TGTGCCAGCAGCATCCTAGCGGGAGGTAGGGGTGAGCAGTTCTTC.

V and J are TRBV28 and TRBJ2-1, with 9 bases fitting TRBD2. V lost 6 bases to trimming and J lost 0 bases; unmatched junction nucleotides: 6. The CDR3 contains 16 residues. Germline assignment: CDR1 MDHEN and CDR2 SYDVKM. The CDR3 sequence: CASRRNSGSSYNEQFF. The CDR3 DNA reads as TGTGCCAGCAGGCGAAATAGCGGGAGCTCCTACAATGAGCAGTTCTTC.

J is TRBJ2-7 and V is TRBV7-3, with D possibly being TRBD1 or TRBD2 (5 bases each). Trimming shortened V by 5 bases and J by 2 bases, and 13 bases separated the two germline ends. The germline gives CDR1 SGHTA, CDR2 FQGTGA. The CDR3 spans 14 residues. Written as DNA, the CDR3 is TGTGCCAGCAGCGCCCGGGACGGTCCCTACGAGCAGTACTTC. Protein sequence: CASSARDGPYEQYF.